This TCR beta chain was sequenced for a study of cytotoxic CD8 clonotypes in ibrutinib-treated CLL (dated by TCRdb to the early 2020s). A note on the overall study: In this cohort, more than 14 patients were treatment-naive and ten to eleven were relapsed/refractory, while around 17 had unmutated IGHV. Of the approximately 86 participants in the trial, 26 had longitudinal samples available. Cryopreserved peripheral blood mononuclear cells were collected at three points: before therapy, at response, and at either sustained remission or disease progression. Responses were partial in around 25 patients and complete in 2; after median approximately 5.5 years follow-up, about 14 stayed in remission and some twelve progressed. On average, each sample had approximately 250,000 productive templates and approximately 100,000 productive rearrangements. The response samples were drawn at a median of approximately 12 months into treatment, with a range of about 6 to 40 months.

The goal of deep resolution MiSeq sequencing was a depth between 1 in 1 million and 1 in 200,000 T cells, and coverage averaged 10x per clonotype. TCR beta libraries were generated with the immunoSEQ hsTCRB Kit. In the paper's pipeline: ImmunoSEQ Data Assistant and ImmunoSEQ Analyzer were used for data analysis, and V, D and J genes were assigned according to IMGT definitions. Clonality, with values ranging from 0 to 1, was calculated as one minus the normalized Shannon entropy of productive rearrangement frequencies. Public clonotype analysis was restricted to overrepresented clonotypes comprising at least 0.05% of each patient's repertoire. Approximately 13 age-matched healthy donor repertoires from immuneACCESS served as clonality controls. TCRdb obtained this table from immuneACCESS and retained in-frame rearrangements with V and J assigned. These tables miss some clones; where compared with another copy, unresolved V genes account for less than half of the shortfall, and the remainder is unexplained. The DNA was the basis for D and trimming; V, J and clone size are from that table. For this sample there are about 4,200 clones; roughly four fifths appear just once. The ten largest clones add up to approximately 20% of the sample.

The investigation overall reported the following: Clonality rose at ibrutinib response, remained stable during sustained remission, and dropped back toward baseline at progression. Sampling times were not matched between patients in sustained remission and patients whose disease was progressing, and lymph node repertoires were not examined. Baseline clonality exceeded that of age-matched healthy donors and correlated strongly with circulating CD8+ T-cell counts. Public clonotypes were rare and either shrank or stayed stable during treatment, and the rise in clonality at ibrutinib response reflected expansion of private clonotypes.

Remarks on this clone: Its specific antigen is unknown. No much larger clonotype is one base removed from it; base qualities were not supplied.

Around 2 micrograms of genomic DNA were extracted from cryopreserved PBMCs for TCR beta library preparation. High-throughput TCR beta sequencing was performed on longitudinal blood samples from CLL patients receiving ibrutinib monotherapy. The patients took part in an open-label, single-center phase 2 trial of ibrutinib monotherapy. The CDR3 measures 13 amino acids from cysteine to phenylalanine. Only the CDR3 DNA stays, 39 bases, in frame from base 1. The germline ends are 12 bases apart after V is trimmed by 5 bases and J by 6 bases. CDR1 and CDR2 are read off the germline V gene as SGHNT and YENEEA.

The sequence was collected from a human donor with chronic lymphocytic leukemia. Recombination linked TRBV11-3 to TRBJ2-3; TRBD2 is a weak D gene call, 5 bases matching. Source: PBMCs, taken before ibrutinib treatment. This receptor has the CDR3 CASSPGIADTQYF. Read as DNA, the sequence is TGTGCCAGCAGCCCCGGGATAGCGGATACGCAGTATTTT.